This T cell receptor beta chain was observed in a study of identical twins. This CDR3 is 14 amino acids long. V shed 3 bases and J shed 4 bases, with 9 bases lying between them. TCRdb used MiXCR to reprocess the 5' RACE reads, holding one entry per CDR3 protein. The repertoire holds under 800,000 distinct CDR3 sequences, with 21% as singletons. General study points: Among monozygotic twins, out-of-frame TCR alpha sharing exceeded what models predicted. Beta clonotypes that were abundant in cord blood contained fewer insertions, a pattern absent from memory repertoires.

Turning to this clonotype: Antigen: not known.

These same records also appear under a second study, on T cells expressing NK-cell markers. From that second work: Obtained from sorted CD3+CD56+NKG2C+, CD3+CD56+NKG2C- and CD3+CD56-NKG2C+ T cells were the TCR beta repertoires.

The material sequenced was PBMCs. This receptor was taken from a woman aged 18-29 years in good health. The chain recombines TRBV12-3 or TRBV12-4 with TRBJ1-4, with a tentative D call TRBD1 (5 bases). The DNA of the CDR3 is TGTGCCAGCAGTTTGGGGCCTTATAATGAAAAACTGTTTTTT. This gives the protein CASSLGPYNEKLFF.